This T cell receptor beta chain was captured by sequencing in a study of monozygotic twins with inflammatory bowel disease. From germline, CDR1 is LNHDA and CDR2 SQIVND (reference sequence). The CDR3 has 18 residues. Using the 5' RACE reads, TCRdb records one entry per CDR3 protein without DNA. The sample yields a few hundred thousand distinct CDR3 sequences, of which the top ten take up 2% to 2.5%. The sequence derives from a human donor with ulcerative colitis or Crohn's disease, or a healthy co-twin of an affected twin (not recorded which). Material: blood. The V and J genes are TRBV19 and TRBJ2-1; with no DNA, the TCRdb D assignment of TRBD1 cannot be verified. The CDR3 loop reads CASSVGNRGSKGRNEQFF. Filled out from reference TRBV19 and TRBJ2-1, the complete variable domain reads DGGITQSPKYLFRKEGQNVTLSCEQNLNHDAMYWYRQDPGQGLRLIYYSQIVNDFQKGDIAEGYSVSREKKESFPLTVTSAQKNPTAFYLCASSVGNRGSKGRNEQFFGPGTRLTVL.